The rows below give T cell receptor beta chains drawn from one sample of a study of T cell repertoires in cytomegalovirus infection. TCRdb called the reads again in MiXCR, with one record for every CDR3 protein. This sample yields about 310,000 distinct CDR3 sequences, of which about 9.1% are seen a single time; around 2.4% belongs to the top ten. Sequencing was performed on PBMCs. These receptors came from a human donor in good health (CMV status not recorded). Some clones in this sample may be carry-over from other donors' samples. The CDR3 runs from the conserved cysteine through the conserved F or W. Each record gives: D gene, J gene, V gene, clone size, CDR3 protein. D genes are given only for firm matches. Clone size appears in some rows only: once, few, many, or a class for an expanded clone.

>.|TRBJ2-7|TRBV20-1|.
CSARDLRDSAYEQYF
>TRBD1|TRBJ2-5|TRBV20-1|many
CSATPTGPQETQYF
>.|TRBJ1-4|TRBV9|many
CASSPGGRGVGEKLFF
>.|TRBJ1-2|TRBV7-2|many
CASSQSSTDSYGYTF
>TRBD1|TRBJ1-5|TRBV19|.
CASSLRRGQGHQPQHF
>.|TRBJ1-1|TRBV7-6|many
CASSPYRATEAFF
>TRBD1|TRBJ2-7|TRBV6-2/TRBV6-3|many
CASRWDRVTYEQYF
>.|TRBJ2-1|TRBV12-3/TRBV12-4|many
CASSLVALEQFF
>TRBD2|TRBJ2-4|TRBV20-1|many
CSARVGTSGGKAKNIQYF
>.|TRBJ1-3|TRBV23-1|many
CASSHPLEGGEGNTIYF
>TRBD1|TRBJ1-1|TRBV5-1|.
CASSWGATGTEAFF
>.|TRBJ2-3|TRBV14|few
CASSPLRGPTDTQYF
>.|TRBJ2-1|TRBV18|many
CASSLGPSVSSYNEQFF
>.|TRBJ2-7|TRBV12-3/TRBV12-4|many
CASSLTLSSSYEQYF
>.|TRBJ2-3|TRBV6-1|.
CASFGLFQRGDTQYF
>.|TRBJ1-5|TRBV20-1|few
CSASLPGDSWNQPQHF
>TRBD2|TRBJ2-1|TRBV7-9|many
CASSLLTSGAPDEQFF
>TRBD1|TRBJ1-2|TRBV28|many
CASSPGTERGYTF
>.|TRBJ1-1|TRBV7-2|many
CASSLVGTTEAFF
>.|TRBJ2-1|TRBV2|many
CASSGQSSEQFF
>.|TRBJ2-2|TRBV29-1|many
CSVDGLKGPRRELFF
>.|TRBJ2-2|TRBV14|few
CASSQVTGNTGELFF
>TRBD1|TRBJ2-7|TRBV6-6|.
CASSYSTGGYEQYF
>.|TRBJ1-2|TRBV11-2|many
CASSLGEFGRGLLYGYTF
>.|TRBJ1-1|TRBV7-2|many
CASSLSGPSNTEAFF
>.|TRBJ2-3|TRBV13|few
CASQSGPTGTQYF
>TRBD2|TRBJ2-1|TRBV20-1|.
CSARRGSGVVEQFF
>.|TRBJ1-5|TRBV7-9|few
CASSLAAKPQHF
>.|TRBJ2-5|TRBV6-1|many
CASSSWGDPNQETQYF
>.|TRBJ2-5|TRBV5-1|many
CASSSAGQETQYF
>TRBD1|TRBJ1-2|TRBV5-6|many
CASSYRAGGAGYGYTF
>TRBD1|TRBJ2-3|TRBV6-1|many
CASSRNPGQGADTQYF
>TRBD2|TRBJ2-7|TRBV12-5|.
CASGPWLGTSGAYEQYF
>TRBD2|TRBJ2-2|TRBV7-6|many
CASSTSGGGELFF
>TRBD1|TRBJ1-1|TRBV20-1|.
CSDMDRGRRNTEAFF
>.|TRBJ1-2|TRBV7-8|many
CASSLAGWGQEYGYTF
>.|TRBJ2-1|TRBV24-1|many
CATSDLQGGAIDYNEQFF
>TRBD1|TRBJ2-2|TRBV28|.
CASSLRDRGRTGELFF
>.|TRBJ1-4|TRBV13|few
CASSSGREKLFF
>.|TRBJ2-3|TRBV7-3|.
CASGHGDTDTQYF
>.|TRBJ2-2|TRBV28|many
CASSRGATGELFF
>TRBD1|TRBJ2-2|TRBV5-5|.
CASSTRDRVTGELFF
>.|TRBJ2-7|TRBV25-1|many
CASSDRDHSYEQYF
>.|TRBJ2-5|TRBV6-2/TRBV6-3|few
CASSSTPARETQYF
>TRBD1|TRBJ2-3|TRBV24-1|many
CATGDRGRDTQYF
>.|TRBJ2-5|TRBV18|.
CASSPREIQETQYF
>TRBD1|TRBJ2-3|TRBV7-9|few
CASSLSFGTDGPGTDTQYF